This T cell receptor (beta chain) was obtained from a study of blood T cells in healthy people across ages. Findings of the study overall: Roughly linear declines in TCR beta diversity per million T cells occurred with age. Greater diversity and more naive CD4+ cells were seen in long-lived donors than in aged donors.

Through a sample-barcoded 5' primer and a J-beta primer mix, a second PCR was run for roughly 6 to 11 cycles. Through a template-switch adaptor with 12 random nucleotides, each cDNA molecule received a tag. There were at least 3 million CDR3-containing paired-end reads obtained from each sample. In TCRdb, the 5' RACE reads were re-called with MiXCR into one record per CDR3 protein. The sample has 1.5 million to 2 million distinct CDR3 sequences; around half are singletons. Of note for this clonotype: Its cognate antigen is unknown.

Trimming took off 0 bases at V and 6 bases at J, with 14 bases between the two ends. This CDR3 contains 15 residues. Germline V gives CDR1 SGHRS, CDR2 YFSETQ. The source material was blood. This sequence was found in a middle-aged woman in good health. The gene calls are TRBV5-1 and TRBJ2-3, with D uncertain. In DNA form, the CDR3 reads TGCGCCAGCAGCTTGGTCCCGGGCTTCTCGGATACGCAGTATTTT. Translated: CASSLVPGFSDTQYF.